The source of this T cell receptor (beta chain) is a study of blood T cell repertoires in COVID-19. Study information: Specimens from acute and convalescent COVID-19 originated in the United States, Italy and Spain. T cells, B-cell-depleted T cells, or PBMCs provided the cDNA or gDNA that served as material.

Seattle-derived patients entered the study during active infection and were followed longitudinally. Per the authors' pipeline: Researchers report that nucleated cell counts were estimated from reference gene primer amplification. The data were produced by immunoSEQ multiplex PCR, yet TCRdb's version contains in-frame clones alone and is incomplete. The DNA was the basis for D and trimming; V, J and clone size are from that table. The table records roughly 500,000 clones, approximately 92% of them present only once. What was sequenced was peripheral blood. The clonotype comes from a man between 18 and 29 years old with COVID-19, enrolled during active disease.

In DNA, the CDR3 is TGCGCCAGCAGCTTCGGGACTAGCGGGAGCGGGGAGTACTTC. Its translation: CASSFGTSGSGEYF. This sequence joins TRBV5-1 and TRBJ2-7; 14 bases align to TRBD2. The V gene end was trimmed by 2 bases and the J gene end by 11 bases; junction bases not matched to a gene: 6. This CDR3 has 14 residues. CDR1 and CDR2 (germline): SGHRS, YFSETQ.